The sequence of this TCR beta chain was determined in a study of T cell repertoires in aging, cancer and after chemotherapy (dated by TCRdb to the late 2010s). For the study in its entirety: Donors were distributed across six age groups ranging from 30 or younger to 70 or older, with at least three individuals included per group. Control TCR repertoires from healthy donors were recorded across several months to years, and re-sampling revealed clear clonal overlap. To look at immunoaging and at how T cells reconstitute after chemotherapy, the study profiled TCR beta repertoires in peripheral blood from both healthy donors and cancer patients. Alongside fewer than 100 healthy donors serving as a reference group, the cohort included over 200 cancer patients, of whom around 91 had hematological cancers and more than 120 had solid cancers. The full dataset contained millions of TCR reads.

Rearranged TRB sequences spanning V, D and J segments were amplified by multiplex touch-down PCR using a mixed TRB-A/B primer pool. Illumina adapters and sample indices were attached to the amplicons through two consecutive PCR reactions run with Phusion HS II polymerase. Amplicons were gel-purified with the NucleoSpin Gel and PCR Clean-up kit, then checked with Qubit and an Agilent 2100 Bioanalyzer. The libraries were sequenced on an Illumina MiSeq with 600-cycle, single-indexed, paired-end runs. Per the authors' processing: Processing of the TRB sequences was carried out with MiXCR versions 2.12 and 3.0.5. Each unique CDR3 nucleotide sequence was treated as one clone, and only productive sequences with two or more reads were kept. The repertoire metrics were Shannon diversity, evenness, clonality (defined as one minus evenness), and alpha-parameterized diversity profiles covering alpha 0 to 5. The IGoR algorithm was used to calculate generation probabilities of clones in the paired pre- and post-chemotherapy samples. TCRdb redid the processing of the public reads, applying fastp at Q25 and MiXCR, and retained in-frame beta chains. Rows matching on CDR3 protein sequence are summarized as one entry with the most common DNA and genes. The V and J calls come from TCRdb's annotation, not from the publication. The sample table contains roughly 12,000 distinct CDR3 sequences; only one count was recorded for approximately 34% of them. The ten most abundant clones make up around 6.3% of the sample.

TCR beta rearrangements were amplified from genomic DNA extracted from peripheral blood rather than from sorted cells or RNA. Overall study results and their limits: Declining TCR diversity with age in healthy donors was mainly explained by loss of richness; in cancer patients, loss of evenness also contributed. In both cancer cohorts, the median generation probability rose over the chemotherapy interval, which suggests that the repertoire was reconstituted through rebound thymic output. Untreated patients with hematological or solid cancers showed significantly lower blood TCR diversity and higher clonality than age-matched healthy donors. According to the authors, the repertoire data do not permit conclusions about immunological memory after chemotherapy.

This clonotype turned up a few times. The target of this receptor is not known. No per-base quality is available; no much larger clone lies one base away. Taken from cysteine to phenylalanine, the CDR3 has 14 residues. CDR3 DNA is the only sequence kept; it has 42 bases, read in frame from the first base. Via the germline V gene (reference sequence), CDR1 is LNHDA and CDR2 SQIVND. The junction shows trimming of 3 bases on V and 10 bases on J, and the gene matches do not reach 9 bases of it. The chain uses TRBV19 and TRBJ2-1; TRBD1 agrees with 7 junctional bases. The clonotype originates from a human donor in good health. The donor label of this sample is uncertain. Sequencing was carried out using blood. The DNA is TGTGCCAGTAGTATTAGGGGGCAGGAACCCGAGCAGTTCTTC. Its translation reads: CASSIRGQEPEQFF.